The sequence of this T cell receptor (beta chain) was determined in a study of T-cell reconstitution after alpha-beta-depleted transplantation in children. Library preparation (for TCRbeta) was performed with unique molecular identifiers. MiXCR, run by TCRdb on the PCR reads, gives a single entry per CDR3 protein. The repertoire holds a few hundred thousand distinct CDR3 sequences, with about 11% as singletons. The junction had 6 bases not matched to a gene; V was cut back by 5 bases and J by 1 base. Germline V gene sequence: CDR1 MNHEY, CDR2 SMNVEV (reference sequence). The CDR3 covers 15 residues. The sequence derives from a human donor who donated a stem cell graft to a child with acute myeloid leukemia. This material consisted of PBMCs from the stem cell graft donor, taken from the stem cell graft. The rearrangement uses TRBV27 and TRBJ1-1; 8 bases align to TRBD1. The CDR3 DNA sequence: TGTGCCAGCAGTACTCCCAGGGGGCGGAACACTGAAGCTTTCTTT. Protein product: CASSTPRGRNTEAFF.